What follows are 18 T cell receptor beta chains derived from one specimen sequenced in a study of blood T cell repertoires in COVID-19. Sequenced by immunoSEQ multiplex PCR; TCRdb stores in-frame clones only, minus some. Here the sample spans 90,000 or so clones, about 85% being singletons. Sequencing used peripheral blood. The receptors were sampled from a man in his sixties with acute or convalescent COVID-19.

The chain employs TRBV7-3 and TRBJ2-5; TRBD2 matches at 7 bases. This CDR3 spans 15 amino acids. Germline CDR1 and CDR2: SGHTA and FQGTGA. The V gene end was trimmed by 5 bases and the J gene end by 5 bases; junction bases not matched to a gene: 11. CDR3 protein: CASSQGGLAEETQYF. The DNA for the CDR3 is TGTGCCAGCAGCCAAGGCGGCCTAGCGGAGGAGACCCAGTACTTC.

The V and J genes are TRBV19 and TRBJ1-2; D is uncertain. The germline CDR1 and CDR2 sequences are LNHDA and SQIVND (reference sequence). The CDR3 runs to 12 residues. The V and J ends lost 1 base and 7 bases respectively, with 7 bases between them. The CDR3: CASSIAGGGYTF. DNA of the CDR3: TGTGCCAGTAGTATAGCTGGCGGTGGCTACACCTTC.

The V call is TRBV5-1, the J call TRBJ2-7; TRBD2 matches at 12 bases. The germline V gene encodes CDR1 SGHRS and CDR2 YFSETQ. The ends lost 3 bases at V and 5 bases at J; junction bases unmatched: 9. The CDR3 totals 16 residues. The CDR3 loop reads CASSSLQLAGGNEQYF. The CDR3 DNA reads TGCGCCAGCAGCTCTCTCCAACTAGCGGGGGGAAACGAGCAGTACTTC.

The chain employs TRBV5-1 and TRBJ1-4; TRBD1 agrees at 9 bases. Looked up from germline, CDR1 is SGHRS and CDR2 is YFSETQ. CDR3 length equals 16 residues. Trimming took 4 bases from V and 8 from J; bases not matched to a gene: 12. CDR3 sequence: CASSQNKPGQGEKLFF. The CDR3 nucleotides are TGCGCCAGCAGCCAAAATAAACCGGGACAGGGCGAAAAACTGTTTTTT.

The chain recombines TRBV21-1 with TRBJ2-7; the D call of TRBD2 is as the table states it, not checked on the DNA. TRBV21-1 represents a pseudogene. The CDR3 contains 15 residues. DNA for the CDR3: TGTGCCAGCAGCTCGGGACTAGCGGAACCCTACGAGCAGTACTTC. This codes for CASSSGLAEPYEQYF.

This clone has a single count. CDR3 nucleotides: TGTGCCAGCTCACCTGTGGGACTAGCGGGGTCGGGGACCCAGTACTTC. It yields the protein CASSPVGLAGSGTQYF. This chain uses TRBV18 with TRBJ2-5, with 13 bases that match TRBD2. Trimming at V came to 3 bases and at J to 7 bases, leaving 8 bases not matched to a gene. The CDR3 runs to 16 residues. Germline loops: CDR1 KGHSH, CDR2 LQKENI.

This rearrangement joins TRBV7-2 to TRBJ1-1; D is possibly TRBD1 (5 bases). Germline V gives CDR1 SGHTA, CDR2 FQGNSA. The V and J ends lost 4 bases and 5 bases respectively, with 14 bases between them. This CDR3 has 14 amino acids. CDR3 coding DNA: TGTGCCAGCAGCTCCAGATTGGGGGGAACTGAAGCTTTCTTT. Protein product: CASSSRLGGTEAFF. The variable domain in full, completed from reference TRBV7-2 and TRBJ1-1, reads GAGVSQSPSNKVTEKGKDVELRCDPISGHTALYWYRQSLGQGLEFLIYFQGNSAPDKSGLPSDRFSAERTGGSVSTLTIQRTQQEDSAVYLCASSSRLGGTEAFFGQGTRLTVV.

The DNA of the CDR3 is TGTGCCAGCAGCCAAGAATCGGGAGGTCCCACCGGGGAGCTGTTTTTT. This encodes CASSQESGGPTGELFF. The chain couples TRBV4-2 to TRBJ2-2; 7 positions match TRBD2. Germline assignment: CDR1 LGHNA and CDR2 YNFKEQ. With V trimmed by 0 bases and J by 4 bases, 5 bases remained unmatched. This CDR3 has 16 amino acids.

The chain recombines TRBV6-5 with TRBJ1-5; maybe TRBD1 (5 bases). The ends were cut back, 7 bases at V and 5 bases at J, with 12 bases in the middle. The CDR3 has 13 amino acids. Germline V CDR1 and CDR2: MNHEY, SVGAGI. Written as DNA, the CDR3 is TGTGCCAGCAATAGGGGTCGGGATCAGCCCCAGCATTTT. Residues: CASNRGRDQPQHF.

This CDR3 reads CASSYSRHHPEKYEQYF. The CDR3 DNA reads TGTGCCAGCAGTTACTCTCGCCACCACCCAGAAAAATACGAGCAGTACTTC. V and J are TRBV6-2 or TRBV6-3 and TRBJ2-7; D is unresolved. Per germline, CDR1 MNHEY and CDR2 SVGEGT. V lost 0 bases and J lost 4, with 19 bases in between. CDR3 length: 17 residues.

This clone occurred once. Germline is not matched at one junction end, which may reflect a read error. CDR3 in amino acids: CASSGGQGGNSGYTF. The CDR3 coding sequence is TGTGCCAGCAGTGGAGGACAGGGGGGGAACTCTGGCTACACCTTC. The V gene is TRBV6-6, the J gene TRBJ1-2; 10 bases are a match to TRBD1. In germline, CDR1 is MNHNY, CDR2 SVGAGI (reference sequence). CDR3 length: 15 residues.

This clone was observed a single time. J is TRBJ2-7 and V is TRBV5-4, with 8 bases lining up with TRBD1. The ends lost 1 base at V and 9 bases at J; junction bases unmatched: 9. The CDR3 has 14 amino acids. Germline V CDR1 and CDR2: SGHNT, YYREEE (reference sequence). DNA of the CDR3: TGTGCCAGCAGCTTGCCAGGGGGCGCGTCGGGGCAGTACTTC. This sequence encodes CASSLPGGASGQYF. The variable domain in full, with the rest retrieved from reference TRBV5-4 and TRBJ2-7, is ETGVTQSPTHLIKTRGQQVTLRCSSQSGHNTVSWYQQALGQGPQFIFQYYREEENGRGNFPPRFSGLQFPNYSSELNVNALELDDSALYLCASSLPGGASGQYFGPGTRLTVT.

The V call is TRBV6-6, the J call TRBJ2-7; D possibly corresponds to TRBD2 (6 bases). Trimming left V 0 bases short and J 6 bases short, with 15 bases between. The CDR3 contains 15 residues. The V gene's germline CDR1 is MNHNY and CDR2 SVGAGI (reference sequence). CDR3 bases: TGTGCCAGCAGTTACTCGATAGGCGGGGCTACCGAGCAGTACTTC. Its protein product is CASSYSIGGATEQYF.

The chain has TRBV5-1 and TRBJ1-6; TRBD1 agrees at 12 bases. The CDR3 consists of 17 residues. Trimming at V came to 0 bases and at J to 9 bases, leaving 7 bases not matched to a gene. Germline V gene data show CDR1 as SGHRS and CDR2 as YFSETQ. CDR3 sequence (DNA): TGCGCCAGCAGCTTGGCGGGGACAGGGGGCTTTTCTTCACCCCTCCACTTT. Encoded protein: CASSLAGTGGFSSPLHF.

The chain combines TRBV4-1 with TRBJ2-2, with TRBD1 matching 8 bases. Trimming took 3 bases from V and 6 from J; bases not matched to a gene: 3. This CDR3 is built from 14 residues. The germline gives CDR1 MGHRA, CDR2 YSYEKL. The CDR3 spells CASSQDRVPGELFF. The CDR3 nucleotides read TGCGCCAGCAGCCAGGACAGGGTACCCGGGGAGCTGTTTTTT.

This chain connects TRBV2 to TRBJ2-5; the D is unclear. This CDR3 has 13 amino acids. V gave up 8 bases and J gave up 0 bases, with 10 bases separating them. Germline V gives CDR1 SNHLY, CDR2 FYNNEI. In nucleotides, the CDR3 is TGTGCCAGCTTTACAGCTAACCAAGAGACCCAGTACTTC. Translated: CASFTANQETQYF.

The rearrangement links TRBV9 to TRBJ2-1; 8 nucleotides match TRBD2. This CDR3 spans 17 amino acids. Germline-derived CDR1 and CDR2 are SGDLS and YYNGEE. V was clipped by 3 bases and J by 0 bases; unmatched bases: 8. CDR3 loop: CASSAGGGTSSYNEQFF. In nucleotides, the CDR3 is TGTGCCAGCAGCGCTGGCGGGGGGACCAGCTCCTACAATGAGCAGTTCTTC.

The chain links TRBV30 to TRBJ1-1; D is unclear. Trimming took off 1 base at V and 8 bases at J, with 11 bases between the two ends. Germline CDR1 and CDR2: GTSNPN and SVGIG (reference sequence). The CDR3 runs 12 residues. CDR3 loop: CAWSGTSGEAFF. Written as DNA, the CDR3 is TGTGCCTGGAGTGGTACCTCGGGAGAAGCTTTCTTT.